This TCR beta chain was sequenced for a study of technical replicates of blood from several donors. Data came from immunoSEQ multiplex PCR; TCRdb stores just in-frame clones and leaves some out. The sample carries about 100,000 clones, over 90% recorded once. The receptor's source is a human donor in good health. Sequencing input: T cells isolated from PBMCs.

CDR3 in amino acids: CSGGQGGGYEQYF. The CDR3 region has the DNA TGCAGCGGCGGACAGGGTGGGGGCTACGAGCAGTACTTC. This chain joins TRBV29-1 and TRBJ2-7; 8 bases fit TRBD1. The trim removed 7 bases at V and 3 bases at J, leaving 8 bases unmatched. Germline V gives CDR1 SQVTM, CDR2 ANQGSEA. The CDR3 consists of 13 residues.